The 12 T cell receptor beta chains presented below share a single source sample, sequenced in a study of T cells in localized non-small cell lung cancer. The data were produced by immunoSEQ multiplex PCR, yet TCRdb's version contains in-frame clones alone and is incomplete. The sample has roughly 90,000 clones, approximately 90% seen once. Sequenced here: PBMCs, sampled before any cancer treatment. The receptors derive from a woman between 35 and 70 years old with stage II squamous cell lung carcinoma.

The table lists this clone with a few counts. This sequence joins TRBV5-4 and TRBJ1-1, with D perhaps matching TRBD1 (5 bases). V was pared by 4 bases and J by 0 bases, with 10 bases between. Germline V gives CDR1 SGHNT, CDR2 YYREEE (reference sequence). This CDR3 spans 14 amino acids. CDR3 loop: CASSPGRVNTEAFF. CDR3 bases: TGTGCCAGCAGCCCGGGGCGAGTGAACACTGAAGCTTTCTTT.

V gene TRBV7-9 combines with J gene TRBJ1-2, with TRBD1 as a possible D gene (5 bases). CDR3 length: 16 residues. V was cut by 3 bases and J by 4 bases, with 18 bases left in between. The V gene's germline CDR1 is SEHNR and CDR2 FQNEAQ (reference sequence). The CDR3 sequence is CASSLADRLTSYGYTF. CDR3 nucleotides: TGTGCCAGCAGCTTGGCCGACAGACTCACTAGCTATGGCTACACCTTC.

This rearrangement joins TRBV6-6 to TRBJ1-3, with TRBD1 identical over 8 bases. The CDR3 is 14 residues long. J lost 2 bases, V lost 6 bases, and 3 bases had no gene match. CDR1 is MNHNY, CDR2 SVGAGI, per germline (reference sequence). The CDR3 spells CASSSTGAGNTIYF. CDR3 nucleotide sequence: TGTGCCAGCAGCTCGACAGGGGCTGGAAACACCATATATTTT.

This chain connects TRBV2 to TRBJ2-3; D is uncertain. CDR1 is SNHLY and CDR2 is FYNNEI in the germline V gene. This CDR3 contains 12 residues. Trimming stripped 4 bases from V and 3 bases from J, with 5 bases between. The CDR3 DNA sequence: TGTGCCAGCAGTGTTCGGACAGATACGCAGTATTTT. It is translated as CASSVRTDTQYF.

The genes are TRBV7-9 and TRBJ1-1; D is perhaps TRBD1 (6 bases). Trimming pared 3 bases from V and 0 bases from J, leaving 11 bases between. Germline V gene data show CDR1 as SEHNR and CDR2 as FQNEAQ (reference sequence). The CDR3 is 15 amino acids. CDR3 in amino acids: CASSFQGIMNTEAFF. The CDR3 DNA sequence: TGTGCCAGCAGCTTCCAGGGGATCATGAACACTGAAGCTTTCTTT.

The V gene is TRBV2, the J gene TRBJ2-7; TRBD2 is a possible D gene (5 bases). The germline V gene encodes CDR1 SNHLY and CDR2 FYNNEI. The CDR3 consists of 13 residues. Trimming shortened V by 11 bases and J by 0 bases, and 14 bases separated the two germline ends. The CDR3 DNA reads TGTGCCGGAAGCCTGGACTTCTCCTACGAGCAGTACTTC. This gives the protein CAGSLDFSYEQYF.

V and J are TRBV12-5 and TRBJ1-3; unclear D gene. This CDR3 spans 12 amino acids. Deletions cut 3 bases from V and 8 bases from J, with 8 bases between. Germline V lookup: CDR1 LGHNT, CDR2 FRNRAP. CDR3 coding DNA: TGTGCTAGTGGTTTTGGGCCGGACACCATATATTTT. Translating it yields CASGFGPDTIYF.

CDR3 bases: TGTGCTAGTGGTCCGGACGGCCAAGAGACCCAGTACTTC. It specifies CASGPDGQETQYF. The chain recombines TRBV12-5 with TRBJ2-5, with D unclear. The CDR3 totals 13 residues. Deletions cut 5 bases from V and 1 base from J, with 8 bases between. From germline, CDR1 is LGHNT and CDR2 FRNRAP.

V usage is TRBV28 and J usage is TRBJ1-5, with a possible D match to TRBD1 (5 bases). The CDR3 is 17 amino acids. Trimming took off 5 bases at V and 6 bases at J, with 23 bases between the two ends. The germline CDR1 and CDR2 sequences are MDHEN and SYDVKM. CDR3 amino acids: CASSPPLIQGSAQPQHF. The CDR3 bases are TGTGCCAGCAGTCCACCGTTAATCCAGGGTAGCGCTCAGCCCCAGCATTTT.

This rearrangement joins TRBV2 to TRBJ2-2; 8 nucleotides line up with TRBD1. Trimming at V came to 6 bases and at J to 6 bases, leaving 6 bases not matched to a gene. From germline, CDR1 is SNHLY and CDR2 FYNNEI. This CDR3 region has 14 residues. CDR3 amino acids: CASSDRGVSGELFF. For the CDR3, the DNA is TGTGCCAGCAGCGACAGGGGAGTATCCGGGGAGCTGTTTTTT.

The chain links TRBV15 to TRBJ2-2, with a possible D match to TRBD1 (5 bases). The CDR3 sequence is 15 residues long. CDR1 LNHNV and CDR2 YYDKDF come from the germline V gene (reference sequence). Between the trimmed V and J ends, which lost 0 bases and 6 bases, there was a span of 11 bases. This CDR3 reads CATSRDRTGAGELFF. DNA of the CDR3: TGTGCCACCAGCAGAGATCGAACAGGAGCCGGGGAGCTGTTTTTT.

This sequence joins TRBV11-1 and TRBJ1-6, with D uncertain. Germline-derived CDR1 and CDR2 are SGHAT and FQDESV (reference sequence). V was trimmed by 3 bases and J by 6 bases, leaving 9 bases between them. The CDR3 spans 14 residues. The CDR3 here is CASSFESLNSPLHF. The CDR3 DNA reads as TGTGCCAGCAGCTTCGAGAGCCTTAATTCACCCCTCCACTTT. Combining the CDR3 with reference TRBV11-1 and TRBJ1-6 gives the whole variable domain EAEVAQSPRYKITEKSQAVAFWCDPISGHATLYWYRQILGQGPELLVQFQDESVVDDSQLPKDRFSAERLKGVDSTLKIQPAELGDSAMYLCASSFESLNSPLHFGNGTRLTVT.